These 10 T cell receptor beta chains came from one sample sequenced in a study of cytomegalovirus exposure and HLA in healthy donors. The primer mix had 60 Vbeta and 13 Jbeta primers. The data were produced by immunoSEQ multiplex PCR, yet TCRdb's version contains in-frame clones alone and is incomplete. The sample includes 95,000 to 100,000 clones, over 60% of them seen just once. What was sequenced was PBMCs. These TCRs come from a female donor in good health and CMV-seronegative.

The rearrangement joins TRBV7-8 to TRBJ2-7; D is undetermined. The V end was cut by 4 bases, the J end by 7 bases, with 11 bases between. Germline V gene data show CDR1 as SGHVS and CDR2 as FQNEAQ. There are 12 residues in the CDR3. CDR3 sequence (DNA): TGTGCCAGCAGCTATTCAGTGAGGGAGCAGTACTTC. Amino acid sequence: CASSYSVREQYF.

This chain links TRBV11-2 with TRBJ2-7; 12 bases fit TRBD1. This CDR3 has 15 amino acids. Germline V gives CDR1 SGHAT, CDR2 FQNNGV. V dropped 3 bases and J dropped 4; count of bases not matched to a gene: 4. CDR3: CASSLGTGGLYEQYF. Here the CDR3 DNA reads TGTGCCAGCAGCTTGGGGACAGGGGGCCTATACGAGCAGTACTTC.

The chain combines TRBV29-1 with TRBJ1-1; possible D gene TRBD1, 6 bases. The germline gives CDR1 SQVTM, CDR2 ANQGSEA. V shed 4 bases and J shed 8 bases, with 11 bases lying between them. The CDR3 covers 11 residues. CDR3 sequence reads: CSVATGQEAFF. The CDR3 DNA is TGCAGCGTTGCAACCGGACAGGAAGCTTTCTTT. Supplemented by reference TRBV29-1 and TRBJ1-1, the full variable domain reads SAVISQKPSRDICQRGTSLTIQCQVDSQVTMMFWYRQQPGQSLTLIATANQGSEATYESGFVIDKFPISRPNLTFSTLTVSNMSPEDSSIYLCSVATGQEAFFGQGTRLTVV.

The CDR3 here is CASSPRYEGDTEAFF. The CDR3 DNA reads as TGTGCCAGCTCACCAAGGTATGAGGGTGACACTGAAGCTTTCTTT. The rearrangement joins TRBV18 to TRBJ1-1, with D uncertain. The CDR3 length is 15 residues. CDR1 and CDR2 from the germline V gene are KGHSH and LQKENI. V lost 2 bases to trimming and J lost 3 bases, with 13 bases between them. Looking up the rest from reference TRBV18 and TRBJ1-1 gives the full variable domain: NAGVMQNPRHLVRRRGQEARLRCSPMKGHSHVYWYRQLPEEGLKFMVYLQKENIIDESGMPKERFSAEFPKEGPSILRIQQVVRGDSAAYFCASSPRYEGDTEAFFGQGTRLTVV.

The gene calls are TRBV5-6 and TRBJ1-2; the match to TRBD1 covers 7 bases. Germline loops: CDR1 SGHDT, CDR2 YYEEEE. The junction had 4 bases not matched to a gene; V was cut back by 4 bases and J by 4 bases. The CDR3 spans 13 residues. Written as DNA, the CDR3 is TGTGCCAGCAGCATGACAGGGAGCTATGGCTACACCTTC. Amino acid sequence: CASSMTGSYGYTF.

In regard to this clone: In the same sample, other DNA sequences code for this CDR3. V is TRBV28 and J is TRBJ2-7; D is possibly TRBD2 (6 bases). Trimming stripped 5 bases from V and 0 bases from J, with 11 bases between. The CDR3 has 14 residues. From germline, CDR1 is MDHEN and CDR2 SYDVKM. CDR3 sequence reads: CASSLSGSSYEQYF. Written as DNA, the CDR3 is TGTGCCAGCAGTCTTAGCGGTTCCTCCTACGAGCAGTACTTC.

The chain combines TRBV11-2 with TRBJ1-6; the D gene is possibly TRBD1 (6 bases). This CDR3 has 16 amino acids. V shed 7 bases and J shed 4 bases, with 17 bases lying between them. Germline-derived CDR1 and CDR2 are SGHAT and FQNNGV. DNA for the CDR3: TGTGCCAGCACTGTGGGGGGGGCAGGATATAATTCACCCCTCCACTTT. Protein product: CASTVGGAGYNSPLHF.

This chain joins TRBV9 and TRBJ2-3; tentatively, D is TRBD1 (5 bases). Germline CDR1 SGDLS, CDR2 YYNGEE. V shed 3 bases and J shed 4 bases, with 9 bases lying between them. The CDR3 totals 13 residues. CDR3 protein: CASSGGLPDTQYF. In DNA form, the CDR3 reads TGTGCCAGCAGCGGGGGCCTACCAGATACGCAGTATTTT.

This chain joins TRBV6-5 and TRBJ1-2; possibly TRBD1 for D (5 bases). The CDR3 is made up of 15 amino acids. The V end was cut by 10 bases, the J end by 8 bases, with 26 bases between. Germline V CDR1 and CDR2: MNHEY, SVGAGI. This CDR3 reads CATQRGREGLVGYTF. The CDR3 DNA sequence: TGTGCCACCCAGAGGGGCAGGGAGGGACTAGTCGGCTACACCTTC.

This clone turned up a few times. The chain carries TRBV15 and TRBJ2-6, with 7 positions matching TRBD1. V lost 8 bases and J lost 0; bases outside the gene matches: 7. The CDR3 extends over 16 amino acids. Germline CDR1 LNHNV, CDR2 YYDKDF (reference sequence). CDR3 amino acids: CATARDRVSGANVLTF. The CDR3 coding sequence is TGTGCCACCGCCCGGGACAGAGTCTCTGGGGCCAACGTCCTGACTTTC.